This record covers a single T cell receptor beta chain. Trimming stripped 0 bases from V and 8 bases from J, with 11 bases between. The CDR3 extends over 14 amino acids. CDR1 and CDR2 from the germline V gene are SGHDT and YYEEEE. The data were obtained in a study of blood T cell repertoires in COVID-19. Overall study context: The cDNA or gDNA used as material had been derived from T cells, B-cell-depleted T cells, or PBMCs.

Measured with immunoSEQ multiplex PCR; TCRdb has only the in-frame clones, and not every one. The sample shows about 200,000 clones, around 84% of them seen only once. The chain links TRBV5-6 to TRBJ1-4; D possibly corresponds to TRBD1 (6 bases). The sequence was obtained from a man between 60 and 75 years old with acute or convalescent COVID-19. Sequencing was performed on peripheral blood. CDR3 nucleotides: TGTGCCAGCAGCTTGGGACAGGTGGGGGAAAAACTGTTTTTT. Translating it yields CASSLGQVGEKLFF.